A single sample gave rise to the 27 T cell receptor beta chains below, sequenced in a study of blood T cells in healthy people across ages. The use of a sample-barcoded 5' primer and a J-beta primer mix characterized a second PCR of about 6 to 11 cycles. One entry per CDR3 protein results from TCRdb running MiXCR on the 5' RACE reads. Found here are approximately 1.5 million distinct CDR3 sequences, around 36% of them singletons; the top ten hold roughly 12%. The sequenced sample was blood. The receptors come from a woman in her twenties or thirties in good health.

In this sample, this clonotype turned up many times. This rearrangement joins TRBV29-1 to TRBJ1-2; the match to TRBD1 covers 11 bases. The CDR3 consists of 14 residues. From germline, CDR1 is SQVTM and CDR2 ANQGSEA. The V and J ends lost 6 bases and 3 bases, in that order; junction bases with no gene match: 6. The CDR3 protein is CSVAGQGGDYGYTF. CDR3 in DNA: TGCAGCGTGGCGGGACAGGGGGGAGACTATGGCTACACCTTC.

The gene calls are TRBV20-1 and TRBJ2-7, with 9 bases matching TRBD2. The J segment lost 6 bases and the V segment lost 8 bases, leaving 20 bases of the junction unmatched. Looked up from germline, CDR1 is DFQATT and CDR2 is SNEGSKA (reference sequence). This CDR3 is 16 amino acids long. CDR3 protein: CSYLGVAGDLLGEQYF. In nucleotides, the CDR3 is TGCAGTTACCTCGGGGTAGCGGGGGACCTCCTGGGCGAGCAGTACTTC.

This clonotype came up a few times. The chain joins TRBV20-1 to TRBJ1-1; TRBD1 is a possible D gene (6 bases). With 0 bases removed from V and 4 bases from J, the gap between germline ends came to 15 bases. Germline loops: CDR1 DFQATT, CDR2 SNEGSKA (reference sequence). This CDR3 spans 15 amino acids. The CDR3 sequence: CSARDNRGGRTEAFF. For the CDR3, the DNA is TGCAGTGCTAGAGATAATAGGGGGGGGCGCACTGAAGCTTTCTTT.

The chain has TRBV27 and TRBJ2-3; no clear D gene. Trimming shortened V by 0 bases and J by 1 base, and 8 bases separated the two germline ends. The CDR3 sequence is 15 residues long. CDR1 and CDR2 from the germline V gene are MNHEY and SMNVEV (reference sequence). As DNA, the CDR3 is TGTGCCAGCAGTTTATCGAATGCCCGCACAGATACGCAGTATTTT. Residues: CASSLSNARTDTQYF.

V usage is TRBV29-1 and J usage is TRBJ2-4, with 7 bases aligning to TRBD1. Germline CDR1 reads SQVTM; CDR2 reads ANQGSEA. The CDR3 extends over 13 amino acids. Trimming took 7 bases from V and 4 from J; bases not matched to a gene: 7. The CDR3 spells CSARTGSKNIQYF. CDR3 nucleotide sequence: TGCAGCGCTCGGACAGGTTCGAAAAACATTCAGTACTTC.

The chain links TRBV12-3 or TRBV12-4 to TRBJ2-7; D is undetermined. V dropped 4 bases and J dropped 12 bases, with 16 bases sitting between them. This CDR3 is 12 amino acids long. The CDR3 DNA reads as TGTGCCAGCAGTTGGGGTTCGGAGACCCGGTACTTC. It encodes CASSWGSETRYF.

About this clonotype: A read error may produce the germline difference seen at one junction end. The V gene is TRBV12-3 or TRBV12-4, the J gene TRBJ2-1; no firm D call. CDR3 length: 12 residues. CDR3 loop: CACSRGIHEQFF. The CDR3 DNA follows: TGTGCCTGCAGCCGTGGGATCCATGAGCAGTTCTTC.

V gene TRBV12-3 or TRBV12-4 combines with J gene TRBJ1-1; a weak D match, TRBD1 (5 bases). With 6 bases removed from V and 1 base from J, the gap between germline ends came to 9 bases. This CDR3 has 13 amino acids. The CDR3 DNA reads TGTGCCAGCAGACGGGGACGGAACACTGAAGCTTTCTTT. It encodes CASRRGRNTEAFF.

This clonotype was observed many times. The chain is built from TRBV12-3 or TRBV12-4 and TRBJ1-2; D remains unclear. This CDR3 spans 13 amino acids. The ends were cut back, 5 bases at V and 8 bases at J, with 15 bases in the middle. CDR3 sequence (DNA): TGTGCCAGCAGTCCCAATGCGGCCAGGGGCTACACCTTC. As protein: CASSPNAARGYTF.

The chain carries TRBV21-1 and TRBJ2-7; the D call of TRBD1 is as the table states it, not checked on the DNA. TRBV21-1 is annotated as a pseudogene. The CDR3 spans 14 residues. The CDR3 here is CASSKGGGGNEQYF. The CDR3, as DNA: TGTGCCAGCAGCAAAGGGGGCGGGGGCAACGAGCAGTACTTC.

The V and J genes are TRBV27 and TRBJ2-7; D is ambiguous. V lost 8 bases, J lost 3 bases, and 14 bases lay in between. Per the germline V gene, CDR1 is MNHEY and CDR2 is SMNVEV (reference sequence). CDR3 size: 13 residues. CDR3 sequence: CASRPKAYYEQYF. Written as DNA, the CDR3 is TGTGCCAGCCGTCCAAAGGCCTACTACGAGCAGTACTTC.

This CDR3 reads CASSLERGLEETQYF. Here the CDR3 DNA reads TGTGCCAGCAGCTTAGAAAGAGGGTTGGAAGAGACCCAGTACTTC. The chain employs TRBV7-8 and TRBJ2-5, with a tentative D call TRBD2 (5 bases). Trimming removed 1 base from V and 3 bases from J, with 12 bases in between. The CDR3 runs to 15 residues. The V gene's germline CDR1 is SGHVS and CDR2 FQNEAQ. Full variable domain (missing parts from reference TRBV7-8 and TRBJ2-5): GAGVSQSPRYKVAKRGQDVALRCDPISGHVSLFWYQQALGQGPEFLTYFQNEAQLDKSGLPSDRFFAERPEGSVSTLKIQRTQQEDSAVYLCASSLERGLEETQYFGPGTRLLVL.

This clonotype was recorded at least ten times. This CDR3 is CASSQGLDNEQFF. For the CDR3, the DNA is TGTGCCAGCAGCCAGGGACTAGACAATGAGCAGTTCTTC. The chain carries TRBV3-1 and TRBJ2-1, with 8 bases matching TRBD2. The ends lost 3 bases at V and 5 bases at J; junction bases unmatched: 0. Germline values: CDR1 LGHDT, CDR2 YNNKEL (reference sequence). This CDR3 is built from 13 residues.

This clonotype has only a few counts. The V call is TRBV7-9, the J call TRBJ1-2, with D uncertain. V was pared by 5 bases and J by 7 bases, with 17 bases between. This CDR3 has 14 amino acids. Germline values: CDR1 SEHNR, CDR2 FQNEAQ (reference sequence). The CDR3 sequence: CASSALSLPRGYTF. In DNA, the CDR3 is TGTGCCAGCAGCGCCTTATCCCTCCCGCGTGGCTACACCTTC. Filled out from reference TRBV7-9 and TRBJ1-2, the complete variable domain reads DTGVSQNPRHKITKRGQNVTFRCDPISEHNRLYWYRQTLGQGPEFLTYFQNEAQLEKSRLLSDRFSAERPKGSFSTLEIQRTEQGDSAMYLCASSALSLPRGYTFGSGTRLTVV.

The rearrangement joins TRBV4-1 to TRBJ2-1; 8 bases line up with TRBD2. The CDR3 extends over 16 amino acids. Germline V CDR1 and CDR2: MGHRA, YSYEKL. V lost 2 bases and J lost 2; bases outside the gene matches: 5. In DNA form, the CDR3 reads TGCGCCAGCAGCCAAAAAGCGGGAGCCCCCTACAATGAGCAGTTCTTC. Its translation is CASSQKAGAPYNEQFF.

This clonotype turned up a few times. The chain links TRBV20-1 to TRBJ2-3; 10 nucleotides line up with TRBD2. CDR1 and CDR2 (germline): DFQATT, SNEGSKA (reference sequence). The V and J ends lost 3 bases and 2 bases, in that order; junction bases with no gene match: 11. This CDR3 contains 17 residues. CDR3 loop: CSASRAGGPLDTDTQYF. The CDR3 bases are TGCAGTGCTAGTCGAGCGGGGGGGCCGTTAGACACAGATACGCAGTATTTT.

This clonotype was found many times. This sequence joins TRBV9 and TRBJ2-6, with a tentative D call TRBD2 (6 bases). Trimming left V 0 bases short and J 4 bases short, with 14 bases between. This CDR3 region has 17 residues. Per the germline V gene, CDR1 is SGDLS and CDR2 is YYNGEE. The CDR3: CASSVEVWRAGANVLTF. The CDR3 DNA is TGTGCCAGCAGCGTAGAGGTCTGGAGGGCAGGGGCCAACGTCCTGACTTTC.

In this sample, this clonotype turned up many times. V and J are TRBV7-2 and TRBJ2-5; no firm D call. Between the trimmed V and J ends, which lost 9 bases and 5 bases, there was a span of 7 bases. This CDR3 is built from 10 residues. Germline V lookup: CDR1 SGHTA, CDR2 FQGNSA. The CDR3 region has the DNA TGTGCCAGTGGTATGGAGACCCAGTACTTC. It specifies CASGMETQYF.

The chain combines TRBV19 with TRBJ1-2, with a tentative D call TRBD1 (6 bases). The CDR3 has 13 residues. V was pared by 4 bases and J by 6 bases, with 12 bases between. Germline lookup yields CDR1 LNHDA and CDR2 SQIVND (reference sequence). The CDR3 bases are TGTGCCAGTAGTACCTTGACAGGCAATGGCTACACCTTC. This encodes CASSTLTGNGYTF.

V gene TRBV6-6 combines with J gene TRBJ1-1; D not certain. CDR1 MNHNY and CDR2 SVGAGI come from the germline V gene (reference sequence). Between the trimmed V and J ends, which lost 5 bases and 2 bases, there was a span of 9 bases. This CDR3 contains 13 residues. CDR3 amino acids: CASSPGSNTEAFF. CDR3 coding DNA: TGTGCCAGCAGTCCCGGAAGTAACACTGAAGCTTTCTTT.

The CDR3 sequence: CASRGFGLHDSPLHF. In nucleotides, the CDR3 is TGCGCCAGCAGGGGGTTCGGTCTCCACGATTCACCCCTCCACTTT. The rearrangement links TRBV5-1 to TRBJ1-6; the D is unclear. Trimming shortened V by 5 bases and J by 8 bases, and 17 bases separated the two germline ends. The CDR3 length is 15 residues. The germline gives CDR1 SGHRS, CDR2 YFSETQ.

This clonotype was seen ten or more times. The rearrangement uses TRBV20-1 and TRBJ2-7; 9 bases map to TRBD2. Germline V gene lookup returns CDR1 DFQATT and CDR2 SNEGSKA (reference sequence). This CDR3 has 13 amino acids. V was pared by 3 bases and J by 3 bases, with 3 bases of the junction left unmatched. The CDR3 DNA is TGCAGTGCTAGGGCTAGCGGGGTCTACGAGCAGTACTTC. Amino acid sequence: CSARASGVYEQYF.

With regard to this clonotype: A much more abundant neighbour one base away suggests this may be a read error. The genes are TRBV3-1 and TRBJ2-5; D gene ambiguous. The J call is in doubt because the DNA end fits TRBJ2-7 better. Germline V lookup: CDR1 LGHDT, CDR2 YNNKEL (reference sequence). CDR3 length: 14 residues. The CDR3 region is CASRDPTATYEQYF. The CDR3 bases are TGTGCCAGCCGAGATCCAACAGCAACCTACGAGCAGTACTTC.

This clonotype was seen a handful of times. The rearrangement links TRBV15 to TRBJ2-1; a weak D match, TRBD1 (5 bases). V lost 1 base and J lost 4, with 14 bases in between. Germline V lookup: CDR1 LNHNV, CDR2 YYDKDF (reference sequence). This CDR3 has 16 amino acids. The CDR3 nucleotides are TGTGCCACCAGCAGAGGAGAAAGGGGCCCGTACAATGAGCAGTTCTTC. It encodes CATSRGERGPYNEQFF.

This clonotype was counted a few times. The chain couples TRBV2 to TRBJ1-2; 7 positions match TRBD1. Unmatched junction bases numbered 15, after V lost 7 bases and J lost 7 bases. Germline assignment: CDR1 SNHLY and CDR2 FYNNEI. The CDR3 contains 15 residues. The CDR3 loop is CASKPGTVVYSGYTF. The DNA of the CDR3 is TGTGCCAGCAAGCCAGGGACAGTCGTTTATAGTGGCTACACCTTC.

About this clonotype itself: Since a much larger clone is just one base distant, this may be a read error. CDR3 residues: CATSSGVTDTQYF. CDR3 bases: TGTGCCACCTCAAGCGGGGTCACAGATACGCAGTATTTT. The gene calls are TRBV2 and TRBJ2-3; TRBD2 matches at 7 bases. Germline assignment: CDR1 SNHLY and CDR2 FYNNEI. V trimming: 10 bases; J trimming: 2 bases; junction bases outside the gene matches: 6. The CDR3 contains 13 residues.

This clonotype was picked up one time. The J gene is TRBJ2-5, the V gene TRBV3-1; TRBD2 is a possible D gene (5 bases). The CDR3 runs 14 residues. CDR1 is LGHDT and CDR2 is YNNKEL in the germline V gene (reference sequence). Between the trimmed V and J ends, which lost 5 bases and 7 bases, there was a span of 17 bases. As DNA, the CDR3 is TGTGCCAGCAGCTTCCGTGGCCCAGGAGGGACCCAGTACTTC. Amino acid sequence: CASSFRGPGGTQYF.